Listed below are T cell receptor beta chains from one sample, sequenced in a study of T cell responses to AZD1222 COVID-19 vaccine. Sequencing used immunoSEQ multiplex PCR; TCRdb keeps in-frame clones, though not all of them. The table includes more than 150,000 clones, around 89% detected once. The material was peripheral blood, obtained on day 0 of AZD1222 vaccination. All receptors come from an adult in good health. CDR3s include the opening cysteine and the closing phenylalanine or tryptophan. Each record gives: J gene, V gene, D gene, clone size, CDR3 protein, CDR3 DNA. A D gene is named only where the DNA matches it firmly. Not every row has a clone size; where given, it reads once, few, many or a size class.

j_call: TRBJ2-1; v_call: TRBV24-1; d_call: TRBD2; clone_size: .; cdr3_aa: CATSDGLAGSYNEQFF; cdr3_nt: TGTGCCACCAGTGACGGACTAGCGGGGTCCTACAATGAGCAGTTCTTC
j_call: TRBJ1-2; v_call: TRBV30; d_call: .; clone_size: .; cdr3_aa: CAWLRGGDYGYTF; cdr3_nt: TGTGCCTGGTTAAGGGGAGGCGACTATGGCTACACCTTC
j_call: TRBJ2-7; v_call: TRBV6-1; d_call: .; clone_size: .; cdr3_aa: CASSEGLRAYEQYF; cdr3_nt: TGTGCCAGCAGTGAGGGGCTAAGGGCCTACGAGCAGTACTTC
j_call: TRBJ1-4; v_call: TRBV9; d_call: TRBD1; clone_size: .; cdr3_aa: CASSVAPGQGAPNEKLFF; cdr3_nt: TGTGCCAGCAGCGTAGCCCCGGGACAGGGGGCACCTAATGAAAAACTGTTTTTT
j_call: TRBJ1-6; v_call: TRBV6-4; d_call: TRBD1; clone_size: few; cdr3_aa: CASSDSGQGYSPLHF; cdr3_nt: TGTGCCAGCAGTGACTCTGGACAGGGTTATTCACCCCTCCACTTT
j_call: TRBJ1-2; v_call: TRBV5-3; d_call: .; clone_size: few; cdr3_aa: CARSPSTRGYTF; cdr3_nt: TGTGCCAGAAGCCCTTCTACAAGGGGCTACACCTTC
j_call: TRBJ1-2; v_call: TRBV15; d_call: TRBD1; clone_size: .; cdr3_aa: CATSRGGQGNYGYTF; cdr3_nt: TGTGCCACCAGCAGAGGCGGACAGGGAAACTATGGCTACACCTTC
j_call: TRBJ1-3; v_call: TRBV28; d_call: .; clone_size: .; cdr3_aa: CASSLDLGAGGNTIYF; cdr3_nt: TGTGCCAGCAGTTTAGATCTAGGGGCGGGCGGAAACACCATATATTTT
j_call: TRBJ2-2; v_call: TRBV27; d_call: .; clone_size: .; cdr3_aa: CASSLVRAAGELFF; cdr3_nt: TGTGCCAGCAGTTTAGTCAGGGCGGCCGGGGAGCTGTTTTTT
j_call: TRBJ2-5; v_call: TRBV18; d_call: TRBD1; clone_size: once; cdr3_aa: CASSPTGGRTQYF; cdr3_nt: TGTGCCAGCTCACCAACAGGGGGCCGGACCCAGTACTTC
j_call: TRBJ2-2; v_call: TRBV27; d_call: .; clone_size: .; cdr3_aa: CASSLGQGTGTGELFF; cdr3_nt: TGTGCCAGCAGTTTAGGACAAGGAACGGGCACCGGGGAGCTGTTTTTT
j_call: TRBJ2-7; v_call: TRBV28; d_call: TRBD1; clone_size: .; cdr3_aa: CASSSPDRRIFYEQYF; cdr3_nt: TGTGCCAGCAGTTCCCCGGACAGGAGAATTTTCTACGAGCAGTACTTC
j_call: TRBJ1-5; v_call: TRBV19; d_call: .; clone_size: .; cdr3_aa: CASSEQTLYSNQPQHF; cdr3_nt: TGTGCCAGTAGTGAGCAGACCCTTTATAGCAATCAGCCCCAGCATTTT
j_call: TRBJ2-1; v_call: TRBV19; d_call: TRBD2; clone_size: .; cdr3_aa: CASTAGGRYNEQFF; cdr3_nt: TGTGCCAGTACAGCGGGGGGACGCTACAATGAGCAGTTCTTC
j_call: TRBJ1-3; v_call: TRBV9; d_call: .; clone_size: .; cdr3_aa: CASSTSVGSGGNTIYF; cdr3_nt: TGTGCCAGCAGCACCTCGGTAGGGAGTGGAGGAAACACCATATATTTT
j_call: TRBJ2-4; v_call: TRBV29-1; d_call: .; clone_size: once; cdr3_aa: CSVEAKNIQYF; cdr3_nt: TGCAGCGTTGAAGCCAAAAACATTCAGTACTTC
j_call: TRBJ2-7; v_call: TRBV28; d_call: TRBD1; clone_size: .; cdr3_aa: CASSSGRGDSGSYEQYF; cdr3_nt: TGTGCCAGCAGTTCAGGCCGAGGGGACAGCGGATCCTACGAGCAGTACTTC
j_call: TRBJ2-2; v_call: TRBV28; d_call: TRBD1; clone_size: .; cdr3_aa: CASSGQGSGELFF; cdr3_nt: TGTGCCAGCAGTGGACAGGGGAGCGGGGAGCTGTTTTTT
j_call: TRBJ2-7; v_call: TRBV29-1; d_call: TRBD1; clone_size: .; cdr3_aa: CSVGWTGEGYEQYF; cdr3_nt: TGCAGCGTGGGATGGACAGGGGAAGGCTACGAGCAGTACTTC
j_call: TRBJ2-1; v_call: TRBV24-1; d_call: TRBD1; clone_size: once; cdr3_aa: CATSVYRGAYNEQFF; cdr3_nt: TGTGCCACCAGTGTTTACAGGGGCGCGTACAATGAGCAGTTCTTC
j_call: TRBJ2-5; v_call: TRBV14; d_call: .; clone_size: few; cdr3_aa: CASSQDLGVGTQYF; cdr3_nt: TGTGCCAGCAGCCAAGACCTTGGCGTGGGGACCCAGTACTTC
j_call: TRBJ2-5; v_call: TRBV4-2; d_call: TRBD2; clone_size: once; cdr3_aa: CASSQGGSFRGGAGETQYF; cdr3_nt: TGTGCCAGCAGCCAAGGTGGATCTTTTCGCGGGGGGGCCGGGGAGACCCAGTACTTC
j_call: TRBJ1-1; v_call: TRBV19; d_call: TRBD1; clone_size: .; cdr3_aa: CASLRTGGTIRAFF; cdr3_nt: TGTGCCAGTTTGCGCACAGGGGGAACTATTAGGGCTTTCTTT
j_call: TRBJ1-1; v_call: TRBV7-9; d_call: .; clone_size: .; cdr3_aa: CASSLVGGGTEAFF; cdr3_nt: TGTGCCAGCAGCTTAGTGGGTGGCGGCACTGAAGCTTTCTTT
j_call: TRBJ2-7; v_call: TRBV9; d_call: .; clone_size: .; cdr3_aa: CASSVATGGQGANEQYF; cdr3_nt: TGTGCCAGCAGCGTAGCTACGGGAGGGCAGGGGGCCAACGAGCAGTACTTC
j_call: TRBJ2-5; v_call: TRBV4-1; d_call: .; clone_size: .; cdr3_aa: CASSQGSRPPQETQYF; cdr3_nt: TGCGCCAGCAGCCAAGGGTCAAGGCCCCCCCAAGAGACCCAGTACTTC
j_call: TRBJ2-7; v_call: TRBV29-1; d_call: TRBD1; clone_size: .; cdr3_aa: CSVEDWDSSYEQYF; cdr3_nt: TGCAGCGTTGAAGACTGGGACAGCTCCTACGAGCAGTACTTC
j_call: TRBJ2-3; v_call: TRBV6-4; d_call: .; clone_size: .; cdr3_aa: CASSPTGGDTQYF; cdr3_nt: TGTGCCAGCAGTCCAACAGGAGGAGATACGCAGTATTTT
j_call: TRBJ1-5; v_call: TRBV6-2/TRBV6-3; d_call: TRBD1; clone_size: once; cdr3_aa: CASSYPLVGGYQPQHF; cdr3_nt: TGTGCCAGCAGTTACCCCCTCGTAGGGGGCTATCAGCCCCAGCATTTT
j_call: TRBJ2-7; v_call: TRBV5-4; d_call: .; clone_size: .; cdr3_aa: CASSLGGASSYEQYF; cdr3_nt: TGTGCCAGCAGCTTGGGGGGGGCAAGCTCCTACGAGCAGTACTTC
j_call: TRBJ2-1; v_call: TRBV20-1; d_call: TRBD1; clone_size: .; cdr3_aa: CSASRGSLQFF; cdr3_nt: TGCAGTGCTAGCAGGGGGTCTTTGCAGTTCTTC
j_call: TRBJ1-6; v_call: TRBV7-2; d_call: .; clone_size: .; cdr3_aa: CASSPRGGRNSPLHF; cdr3_nt: TGTGCCAGCAGCCCGAGGGGGGGACGTAATTCACCCCTCCACTTT
j_call: TRBJ1-5; v_call: TRBV25-1; d_call: .; clone_size: .; cdr3_aa: CASSEYGQTYSNQPQHF; cdr3_nt: TGTGCCAGCAGTGAATATGGACAGACTTATAGCAATCAGCCCCAGCATTTT
j_call: TRBJ1-5; v_call: TRBV5-4; d_call: .; clone_size: .; cdr3_aa: CASSRGGYNQPQHF; cdr3_nt: TGTGCCAGCAGCCGAGGGGGATACAATCAGCCCCAGCATTTT
j_call: TRBJ1-2; v_call: TRBV28; d_call: TRBD1; clone_size: .; cdr3_aa: CASSSSTGGYRTNYGYTF; cdr3_nt: TGTGCCAGCAGTTCCTCCACAGGGGGCTACCGAACTAACTATGGCTACACCTTC
j_call: TRBJ1-1; v_call: TRBV18; d_call: TRBD1; clone_size: .; cdr3_aa: CASSPSSGGITLEAFF; cdr3_nt: TGTGCCAGCTCACCCTCCTCAGGGGGGATTACGCTTGAAGCTTTCTTT
j_call: TRBJ2-7; v_call: TRBV30; d_call: TRBD1; clone_size: .; cdr3_aa: CAVIIRDRAYEQYF; cdr3_nt: TGTGCCGTTATAATCCGGGACAGGGCCTACGAGCAGTACTTC
j_call: TRBJ1-2; v_call: TRBV5-6; d_call: TRBD1; clone_size: once; cdr3_aa: CASSWDRLYGYTF; cdr3_nt: TGTGCCAGCAGCTGGGACAGGCTTTATGGCTACACCTTC
j_call: TRBJ1-2; v_call: TRBV10-3; d_call: .; clone_size: .; cdr3_aa: CAISDSETNYGYTF; cdr3_nt: TGTGCCATCAGTGATTCCGAGACTAACTATGGCTACACCTTC
j_call: TRBJ1-2; v_call: TRBV20-1; d_call: TRBD1; clone_size: .; cdr3_aa: CSASPGTGGGWGYTF; cdr3_nt: TGCAGTGCTAGTCCCGGGACAGGGGGCGGATGGGGCTACACCTTC
j_call: TRBJ2-2; v_call: TRBV2; d_call: .; clone_size: .; cdr3_aa: CASSETGVNTGELFF; cdr3_nt: TGTGCCAGCAGTGAGACAGGAGTGAACACCGGGGAGCTGTTTTTT
j_call: TRBJ1-4; v_call: TRBV7-9; d_call: .; clone_size: .; cdr3_aa: CASSPSALTVSEKLFF; cdr3_nt: TGTGCCAGCAGCCCCTCCGCATTGACCGTCAGCGAAAAACTGTTTTTT
j_call: TRBJ2-5; v_call: TRBV15; d_call: .; clone_size: .; cdr3_aa: CATSRGARGETQYF; cdr3_nt: TGTGCCACCAGCAGGGGGGCCCGTGGGGAGACCCAGTACTTC
j_call: TRBJ1-5; v_call: TRBV7-9; d_call: .; clone_size: .; cdr3_aa: CASSLGPMIQPQHF; cdr3_nt: TGTGCCAGCAGCTTGGGCCCAATGATTCAGCCCCAGCATTTT
j_call: TRBJ2-7; v_call: TRBV27; d_call: TRBD1; clone_size: .; cdr3_aa: CASSPQTGTYEQYF; cdr3_nt: TGTGCCAGCAGCCCACAGACAGGGACCTACGAGCAGTACTTC
j_call: TRBJ1-2; v_call: TRBV18; d_call: .; clone_size: .; cdr3_aa: CASSPDDSGHGYTF; cdr3_nt: TGTGCCAGCTCACCGGACGACTCGGGACACGGCTACACCTTC
j_call: TRBJ2-5; v_call: TRBV18; d_call: TRBD2; clone_size: .; cdr3_aa: CASSLTGTSLQETQYF; cdr3_nt: TGTGCCAGCTCACTAACCGGGACTAGCCTACAAGAGACCCAGTACTTC
j_call: TRBJ1-3; v_call: TRBV7-9; d_call: TRBD1; clone_size: .; cdr3_aa: CASSQNRGVNGNTIYF; cdr3_nt: TGTGCCAGCAGCCAAAACAGGGGTGTGAACGGAAACACCATATATTTT
j_call: TRBJ2-2; v_call: TRBV7-3; d_call: .; clone_size: .; cdr3_aa: CASSPRGPGSGSGELFF; cdr3_nt: TGTGCCAGCAGCCCACGAGGCCCGGGGTCAGGTTCCGGGGAGCTGTTTTTT
j_call: TRBJ1-5; v_call: TRBV19; d_call: .; clone_size: .; cdr3_aa: CASSIFSTGTNQPQHF; cdr3_nt: TGTGCCAGTAGTATTTTCTCCACAGGGACCAATCAGCCCCAGCATTTT